This T cell receptor beta chain was sequenced for a study of CD8 T cells in Susac syndrome. TCR beta sequences were obtained from blood CD8+ and CD4+ T cells. Both CD4+ and CD8+ T cells were negatively isolated, and TEMRA cells underwent FACS enrichment. A word on this clonotype: Its specificity is not known.

Reverse transcription of roughly 0.5 to 1 ug RNA was carried out with random hexamers. Amplification of TCR beta CDR3 across 54 Vbeta and 13 Jbeta was performed with immunoSEQ multiplex PCR. TCRdb itself ran the immunoSEQ multiplex PCR reads through MiXCR, one entry per CDR3 protein. The table lists 90,000 to 110,000 distinct CDR3 sequences, about 96% of them singletons, with about 0.095% in the top ten. Findings and caveats of the study: The number of individuals included in the study's TCR sequencing and HLA analysis was acknowledged as relatively small.

CDR3 length equals 14 residues. CDR1 and CDR2 (germline): MNHEY, SMNVEV (reference sequence). The ends lost 7 bases at V and 6 bases at J; junction bases unmatched: 8. The TCR sequence derives from a human donor in good health. Specimen: CD4+ T cells from PBMCs. The chain links TRBV27 to TRBJ1-2; 10 bases fit TRBD1. In DNA, the CDR3 is TGTGCCAGCACCCGACGACAGGGGGCGAATGGCTACACCTTC. Protein: CASTRRQGANGYTF.